This T cell receptor (beta chain) was captured by sequencing in a study of CD8 T cells in Susac syndrome (dated by TCRdb to 2018 to 2020). As for the study more broadly: Whether CD8+ T cell activation and differentiation in Susac syndrome was antigen driven was tested using repertoire sequencing. The clonality of the CD8+ T cell repertoire was compared across approximately 11 healthy donors, around 14 Susac syndrome patients and under 18 multiple sclerosis patients.

The paper as a whole reports these results and caveats: The study acknowledged that relatively few individuals were included in the TCR sequencing and HLA analysis.

Peripheral blood CD8+ and CD4+ T cells from healthy donors, Susac syndrome patients and multiple sclerosis patients were profiled by high-throughput TCR beta sequencing. Healthy donors were included as age- and sex-matched controls. Bulk CD8+ and CD4+ T cells were purified by magnetic negative isolation, while CD8+ TEMRA cells were enriched using FACS. Blood was collected in EDTA tubes and processed within 24 hours, with PBMCs isolated through density gradient centrifugation. PBMCs destined for TCR sequencing were cryopreserved in liquid nitrogen and later thawed in a 37 °C water bath. The sorted or isolated CD4+, CD8+ and CD8+ TEMRA cells reached a purity of at least 90%. As encoded in the germline V gene, CDR1 is ENHRY while CDR2 is SYGVKD. For this chain, trimming is 7 bases at the V end and 9 bases at the J end, and the number of junction bases without a gene match is 8. Taken from cysteine to phenylalanine, the CDR3 has 13 residues. The kept DNA is CDR3 alone, 39 bases in frame from the first base.

Details on this clonotype: It lacks a known antigen. No base qualities exist here, and no much larger clone lies one base off it.

RNA was extracted using the RNeasy kit, and roughly 0.5 to 1 microgram was reverse transcribed with random hexamers. The immunoSEQ multiplex PCR assay, which covers 54 Vbeta and 13 Jbeta segments, was used to amplify TCR beta CDR3 regions. PCR amplification bias was corrected by using a synthetic template baseline for primer optimization and computational correction. The original methods were these. Reads were assigned to V, D and J genes according to IMGT and analyzed in immunoSEQ Analyzer, with only productive sequences retained. Clonality was computed as one minus Shannon entropy normalized by log2 of the number of productive unique sequences. For each patient and control, public and private clones were evaluated among the 100 most prevalent clones. Clones were defined as Susac-specific when absent from the healthy and MS cohorts, from approximately 1,100 published viral clones and from other ImmuneACCESS disease sequences. TCRdb reanalyzed the raw reads on its own, using fastp at Q25 for trimming and MiXCR for clone calling, and kept in-frame beta chains. Entries that share a CDR3 protein sequence are merged under the most common genes and DNA. These V and J calls are TCRdb output, not the study's own analysis. The sample table lists 50,000 to 60,000 distinct CDR3 sequences, about 92% of them with a count of one. The ten top clones hold approximately 0.21% of the sample.

The sequencing sample was made of CD8+ T cells from PBMCs. This receptor was taken from a human donor in good health. The rearranged segments are TRBV10-3 and TRBJ2-1; 8 central bases correspond to TRBD2. The sequenced DNA: TGTGCCATCAAGCCGGGACTAGTGGGTGAGCAGTTCTTC. The translation is CAIKPGLVGEQFF.